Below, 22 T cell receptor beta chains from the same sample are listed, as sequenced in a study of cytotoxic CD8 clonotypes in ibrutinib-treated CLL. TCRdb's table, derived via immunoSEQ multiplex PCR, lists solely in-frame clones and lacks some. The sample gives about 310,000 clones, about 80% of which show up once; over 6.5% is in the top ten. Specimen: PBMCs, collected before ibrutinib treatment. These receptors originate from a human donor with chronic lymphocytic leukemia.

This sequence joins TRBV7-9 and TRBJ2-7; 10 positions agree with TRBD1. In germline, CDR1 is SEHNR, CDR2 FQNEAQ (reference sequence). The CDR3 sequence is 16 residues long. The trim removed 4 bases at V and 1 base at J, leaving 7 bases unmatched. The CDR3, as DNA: TGTGCCAGCAGCTACACCGGGACAGGGGCTTCCTACGAGCAGTACTTC. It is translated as CASSYTGTGASYEQYF.

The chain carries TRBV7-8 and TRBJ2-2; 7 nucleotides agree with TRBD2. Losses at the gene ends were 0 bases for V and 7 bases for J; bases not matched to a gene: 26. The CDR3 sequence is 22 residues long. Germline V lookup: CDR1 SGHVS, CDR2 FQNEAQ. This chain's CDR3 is CASSLAWGTGDYPLQTDGELFF. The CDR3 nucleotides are TGTGCCAGCAGCTTAGCTTGGGGGACCGGGGACTATCCTCTTCAGACAGACGGGGAGCTGTTTTTT.

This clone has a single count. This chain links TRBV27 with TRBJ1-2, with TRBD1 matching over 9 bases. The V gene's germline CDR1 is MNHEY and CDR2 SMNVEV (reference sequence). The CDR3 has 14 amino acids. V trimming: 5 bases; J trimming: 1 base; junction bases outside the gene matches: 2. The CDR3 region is CASSPDRGNYGYTF. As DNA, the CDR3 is TGTGCCAGCAGTCCGGACAGGGGTAACTATGGCTACACCTTC.

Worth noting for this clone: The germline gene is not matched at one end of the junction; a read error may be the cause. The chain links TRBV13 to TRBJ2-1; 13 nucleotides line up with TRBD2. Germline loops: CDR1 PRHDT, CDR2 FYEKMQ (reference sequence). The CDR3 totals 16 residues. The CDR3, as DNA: TGTGCCAGCAGTTTAGGGGGACTAGCGGGATACAATGAGCAGTTCTTC. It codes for CASSLGGLAGYNEQFF.

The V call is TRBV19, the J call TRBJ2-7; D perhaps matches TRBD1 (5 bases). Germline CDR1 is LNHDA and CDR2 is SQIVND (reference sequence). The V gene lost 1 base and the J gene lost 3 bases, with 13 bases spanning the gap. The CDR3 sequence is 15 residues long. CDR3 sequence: CASSIARASLYEQYF. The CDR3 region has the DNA TGTGCCAGTAGTATAGCCAGGGCGTCCCTCTACGAGCAGTACTTC. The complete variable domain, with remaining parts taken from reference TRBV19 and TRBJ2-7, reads DGGITQSPKYLFRKEGQNVTLSCEQNLNHDAMYWYRQDPGQGLRLIYYSQIVNDFQKGDIAEGYSVSREKKESFPLTVTSAQKNPTAFYLCASSIARASLYEQYFGPGTRLTVT.

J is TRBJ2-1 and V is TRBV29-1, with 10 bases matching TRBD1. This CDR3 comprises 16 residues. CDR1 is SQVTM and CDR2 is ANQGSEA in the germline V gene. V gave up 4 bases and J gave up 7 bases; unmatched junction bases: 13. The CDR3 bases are TGCAGCGTTGGGGTCTGGGACAGGGGAGATGGGAATGAGCAGTTCTTC. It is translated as CSVGVWDRGDGNEQFF.

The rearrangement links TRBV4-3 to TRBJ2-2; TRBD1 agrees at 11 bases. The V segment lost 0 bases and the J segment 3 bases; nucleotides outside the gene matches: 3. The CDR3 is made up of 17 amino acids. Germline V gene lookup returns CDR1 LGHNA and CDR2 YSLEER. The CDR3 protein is CASSQEGQGVDTGELFF. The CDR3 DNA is TGCGCCAGCAGCCAAGAGGGACAGGGGGTGGACACCGGGGAGCTGTTTTTT.

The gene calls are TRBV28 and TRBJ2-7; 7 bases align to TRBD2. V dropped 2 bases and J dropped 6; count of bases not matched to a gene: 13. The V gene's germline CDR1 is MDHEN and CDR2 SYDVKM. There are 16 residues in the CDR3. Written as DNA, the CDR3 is TGTGCCAGCAGTTTAGCCGCCCAAGCGGGACCTATCGAGCAGTACTTC. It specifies CASSLAAQAGPIEQYF.

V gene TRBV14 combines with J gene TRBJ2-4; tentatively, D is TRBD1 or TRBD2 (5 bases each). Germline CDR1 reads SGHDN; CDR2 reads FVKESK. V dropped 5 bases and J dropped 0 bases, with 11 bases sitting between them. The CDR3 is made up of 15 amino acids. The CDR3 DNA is TGTGCCAGCAGCTTGGGACGGCGAGCCAAAAACATTCAGTACTTC. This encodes CASSLGRRAKNIQYF. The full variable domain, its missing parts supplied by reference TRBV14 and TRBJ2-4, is EAGVTQFPSHSVIEKGQTVTLRCDPISGHDNLYWYRRVMGKEIKFLLHFVKESKQDESGMPNNRFLAERTGGTYSTLKVQPAELEDSGVYFCASSLGRRAKNIQYFGAGTRLSVL.

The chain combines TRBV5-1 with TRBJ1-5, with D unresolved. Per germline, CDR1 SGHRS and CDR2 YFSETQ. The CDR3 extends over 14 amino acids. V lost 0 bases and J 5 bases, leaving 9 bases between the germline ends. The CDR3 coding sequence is TGCGCCAGCAGCTTGGCGGGGATAGATCAGCCCCAGCATTTT. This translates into CASSLAGIDQPQHF.

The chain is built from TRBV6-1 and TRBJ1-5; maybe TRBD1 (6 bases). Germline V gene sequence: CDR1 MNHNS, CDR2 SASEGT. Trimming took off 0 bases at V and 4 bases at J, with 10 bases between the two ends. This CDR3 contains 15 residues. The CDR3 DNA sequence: TGTGCCAGCAGTGAAGCTTGGCAGGGGAATCAGCCCCAGCATTTT. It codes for CASSEAWQGNQPQHF.

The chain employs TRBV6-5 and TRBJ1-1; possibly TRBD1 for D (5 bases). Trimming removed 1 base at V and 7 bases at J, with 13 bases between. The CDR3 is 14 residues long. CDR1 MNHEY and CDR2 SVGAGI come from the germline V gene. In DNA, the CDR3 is TGTGCCAGCAGTTACTTACCAGGGCCCAATGAAGCTTTCTTT. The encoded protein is CASSYLPGPNEAFF.

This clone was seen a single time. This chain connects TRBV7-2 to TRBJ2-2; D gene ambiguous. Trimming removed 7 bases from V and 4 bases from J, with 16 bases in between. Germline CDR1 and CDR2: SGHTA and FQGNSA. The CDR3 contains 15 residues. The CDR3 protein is CASTSGPESTGELFF. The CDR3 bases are TGTGCCAGCACCTCCGGCCCGGAGAGCACCGGGGAGCTGTTTTTT.

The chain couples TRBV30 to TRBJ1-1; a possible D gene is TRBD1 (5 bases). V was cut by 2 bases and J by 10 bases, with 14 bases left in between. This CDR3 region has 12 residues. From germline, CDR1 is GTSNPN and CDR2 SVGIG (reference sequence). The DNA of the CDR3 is TGTGCCTGGAGTAAATTCCGGGGCAGAGCTTTCTTT. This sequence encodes CAWSKFRGRAFF. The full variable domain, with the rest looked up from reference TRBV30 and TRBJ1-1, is SQTIHQWPATLVQPVGSPLSLECTVEGTSNPNLYWYRQAAGRGLQLLFYSVGIGQISSEVPQNLSASRPQDRQFILSSKKLLLSDSGFYLCAWSKFRGRAFFGQGTRLTVV.

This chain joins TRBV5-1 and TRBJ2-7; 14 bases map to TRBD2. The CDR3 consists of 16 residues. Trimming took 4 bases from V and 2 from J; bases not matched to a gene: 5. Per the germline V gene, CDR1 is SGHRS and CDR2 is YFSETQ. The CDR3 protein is CASSRAGLAGAYEQYF. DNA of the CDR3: TGCGCCAGCAGCCGCGCGGGACTAGCGGGAGCCTACGAGCAGTACTTC. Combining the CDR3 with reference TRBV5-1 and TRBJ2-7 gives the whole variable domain KAGVTQTPRYLIKTRGQQVTLSCSPISGHRSVSWYQQTPGQGLQFLFEYFSETQRNKGNFPGRFSGRQFSNSRSEMNVSTLELGDSALYLCASSRAGLAGAYEQYFGPGTRLTVT.

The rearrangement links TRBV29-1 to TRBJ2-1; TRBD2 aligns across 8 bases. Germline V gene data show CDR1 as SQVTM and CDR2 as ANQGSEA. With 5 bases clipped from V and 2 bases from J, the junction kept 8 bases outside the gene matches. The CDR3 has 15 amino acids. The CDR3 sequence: CSVMQRESPYNEQFF. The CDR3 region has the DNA TGCAGCGTTATGCAGCGGGAGAGCCCCTACAATGAGCAGTTCTTC.

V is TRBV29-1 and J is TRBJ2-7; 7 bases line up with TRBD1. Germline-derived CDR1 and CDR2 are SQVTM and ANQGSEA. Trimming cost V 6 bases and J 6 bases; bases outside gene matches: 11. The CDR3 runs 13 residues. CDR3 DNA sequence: TGCAGCGTAGAGAAGGGGGCAGGCACCGAGCAGTACTTC. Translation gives CSVEKGAGTEQYF.

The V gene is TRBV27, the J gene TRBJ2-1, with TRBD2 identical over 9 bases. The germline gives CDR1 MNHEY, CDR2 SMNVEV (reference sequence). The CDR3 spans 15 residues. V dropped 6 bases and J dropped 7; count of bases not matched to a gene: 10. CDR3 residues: CASRTRSGSPNEQFF. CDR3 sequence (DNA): TGTGCCAGCAGAACGCGTAGCGGGAGTCCGAATGAGCAGTTCTTC.

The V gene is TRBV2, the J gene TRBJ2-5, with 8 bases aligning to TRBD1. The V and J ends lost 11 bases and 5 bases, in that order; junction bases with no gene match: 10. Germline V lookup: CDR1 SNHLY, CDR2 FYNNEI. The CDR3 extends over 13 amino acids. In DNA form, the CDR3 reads TGTGCCTCAAGGACAGGGTTTGGGGAGACCCAGTACTTC. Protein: CASRTGFGETQYF. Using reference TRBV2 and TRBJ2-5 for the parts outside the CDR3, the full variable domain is EPEVTQTPSHQVTQMGQEVILRCVPISNHLYFYWYRQILGQKVEFLVSFYNNEISEKSEIFDDQFSVERPDGSNFTLKIRSTKLEDSAMYFCASRTGFGETQYFGPGTRLLVL.

The CDR3 DNA follows: TGCGCCAGCAGCTTGGGGGTAGGAGGGCAGCCCCAGCATTTT. This gives the protein CASSLGVGGQPQHF. V and J are TRBV5-1 and TRBJ1-5; no firm D call. CDR3 length: 14 residues. V was cut by 0 bases and J by 7 bases, with 11 bases left in between. Per germline, CDR1 SGHRS and CDR2 YFSETQ.

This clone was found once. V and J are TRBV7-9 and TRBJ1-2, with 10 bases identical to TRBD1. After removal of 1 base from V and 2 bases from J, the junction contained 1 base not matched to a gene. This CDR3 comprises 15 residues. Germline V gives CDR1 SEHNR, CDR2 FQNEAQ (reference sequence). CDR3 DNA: TGTGCCAGCAGCTTAGGACAGGGGGCGAACTATGGCTACACCTTC. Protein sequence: CASSLGQGANYGYTF.

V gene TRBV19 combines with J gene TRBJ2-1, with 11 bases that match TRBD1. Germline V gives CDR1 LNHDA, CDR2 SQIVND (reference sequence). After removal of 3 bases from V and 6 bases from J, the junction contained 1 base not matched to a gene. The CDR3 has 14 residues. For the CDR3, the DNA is TGTGCCAGTAGTATCGGGACAGGGGGCAATGAGCAGTTCTTC. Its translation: CASSIGTGGNEQFF.